Shown below are 5 T cell receptor beta chains from a single sample sequenced in a study of shared clonotypes between healthy human individuals. Clones were sequenced by immunoSEQ multiplex PCR, and TCRdb holds only the in-frame ones, with some missing. The profile shows about 1 million clones, roughly 80% of them singletons. Sequences were obtained from memory CD4+ T cells sorted from blood. Subset here: CD45RA-negative fraction. The origin of the receptors is a man aged 18 to 29 in good health.

The chain couples TRBV2 to TRBJ1-1; D might be TRBD1 (5 bases). This CDR3 is 15 amino acids long. Germline-derived CDR1 and CDR2 are SNHLY and FYNNEI. Trimming removed 5 bases from V and 1 base from J, with 14 bases in between. CDR3 bases: TGTGCCAGCAGTCCAAGATGGGGCACGAACACTGAAGCTTTCTTT. This sequence encodes CASSPRWGTNTEAFF. Using reference TRBV2 and TRBJ1-1 for the parts outside the CDR3, the full variable domain is EPEVTQTPSHQVTQMGQEVILRCVPISNHLYFYWYRQILGQKVEFLVSFYNNEISEKSEIFDDQFSVERPDGSNFTLKIRSTKLEDSAMYFCASSPRWGTNTEAFFGQGTRLTVV.

V is TRBV5-5 and J is TRBJ1-1; 10 nucleotides align to TRBD1. With 0 bases clipped from V and 0 bases from J, the junction kept 2 bases outside the gene matches. Germline values: CDR1 SGHKS, CDR2 YYEKEE (reference sequence). The CDR3 contains 16 residues. The CDR3 DNA is TGTGCCAGCAGCTTGGGACAGGGGGCGATGAACACTGAAGCTTTCTTT. Translated, it gives CASSLGQGAMNTEAFF.

This clone was recorded a few times. The chain has TRBV6-5 and TRBJ2-1, with D possibly TRBD2 on 6 matching bases. This CDR3 has 11 residues. Trimming cost V 2 bases and J 14 bases, with 10 bases left between them. Germline CDR1 and CDR2: MNHEY and SVGAGI. CDR3 nucleotides: TGTGCCAGCAGTTACCTAGGGAGGAAGTTCTTC. Its protein product is CASSYLGRKFF.

V gene TRBV4-1 combines with J gene TRBJ2-1; 10 bases align to TRBD1. Germline V gene sequence: CDR1 MGHRA, CDR2 YSYEKL. J lost 5 bases, V lost 4 bases, and 11 bases had no gene match. The CDR3 is 17 amino acids. Here the CDR3 reads CASSPQPGQGNHNEQFF. The CDR3, as DNA: TGCGCCAGCAGCCCACAACCGGGACAGGGGAATCACAATGAGCAGTTCTTC.

The chain recombines TRBV2 with TRBJ2-7; 9 bases are a match to TRBD1. Germline values: CDR1 SNHLY, CDR2 FYNNEI. The CDR3 extends over 15 amino acids. The junction had 8 bases not matched to a gene; V was cut back by 6 bases and J by 2 bases. The CDR3 DNA reads as TGTGCCAGCAGGCGCCCGGGACAGGGAACCTACGAGCAGTACTTC. The encoded protein is CASRRPGQGTYEQYF.